This T cell receptor (beta chain) was retrieved from a study of shared clonotypes between healthy human individuals. Broader study findings: Estimated richness was generally greater in naive than memory subsets. Naive CD4 clonotypes overlapped across several donors at around 5%.

Deep was the level used in running the assay. Here immunoSEQ multiplex PCR was the method, and the copy in TCRdb shows in-frame clones only, minus some. This table has around 1.9 million clones, 90% to 95% appearing once. In the case of this clone: Its target is not known.

CD8 cells classed as naive were CD45RO-negative and positively selected for CCR7, excluding terminally differentiated effector memory CD45RA+ cells. This CDR3 spans 14 amino acids. V was clipped by 8 bases and J by 3 bases; unmatched bases: 9. From germline, CDR1 is ENHRY and CDR2 SYGVKD. The sequence was obtained from a man between 18 and 35 years old in good health. Some clones in this sample may be carry-over from other donors' samples. The V and J genes are TRBV10-3 and TRBJ2-5; TRBD2 agrees at 7 bases. The material sequenced was naive CD8+ T cells from PBMCs. CDR3 residues: CAIRETSLEETQYF. The CDR3 DNA reads as TGTGCCATCCGAGAGACTAGCCTTGAAGAGACCCAGTACTTC.